The present TCR beta chain was sequenced within a study of cytomegalovirus exposure and HLA in healthy donors. Regarding the study as a whole: Per published reports, the classifier diagnosed cytomegalovirus status with high specificity and sensitivity. Cytomegalovirus-associated TCR beta chains were listed, numbering around 150.

On this clone: Its antigen is unknown.

The CDR3 is 11 residues long. V was trimmed by 5 bases and J by 13 bases, leaving 14 bases between them. Looked up from germline, CDR1 is SEHNR and CDR2 is FQNEAQ (reference sequence). Assay: immunoSEQ multiplex PCR; the TCRdb copy retains only in-frame clones and omits some. The sample lists over 150,000 clones; roughly nine tenths were seen once. The study drew the donors from its roughly 120-subject validation cohort, separate from the roughly 670-subject first cohort. Sequencing used PBMCs. The V and J genes are TRBV7-9 and TRBJ1-2, with D uncertain. This sequence was found in a woman aged 18-29 years in good health and CMV-seropositive. CDR3 nucleotides: TGTGCCAGCAGCCCTGCAGCGGCCCTCACCTTC. This gives the protein CASSPAAALTF.